Presented here are 22 T cell receptor beta chains from one specimen sequenced in a study of T-cell reconstitution after alpha-beta-depleted transplantation in children. Researchers prepared the TCRbeta library using unique molecular identifiers, the study reports. Each CDR3 protein gets one entry after TCRdb re-called the PCR reads with MiXCR. Seen here are about 540,000 distinct CDR3 sequences, about 17% observed once, and the top ten hold about 3.1%. Source: PBMCs from the stem cell graft donor, taken from the stem cell graft. The receptors originated from a human donor who donated a stem cell graft to a child with acute lymphoblastic leukemia.

This clonotype was seen a few times. V gene TRBV12-3 or TRBV12-4 combines with J gene TRBJ2-7, with D possibly being TRBD2 (5 bases). The CDR3 extends over 13 amino acids. Trimming stripped 6 bases from V and 5 bases from J, with 14 bases between. As DNA, the CDR3 is TGTGCCAGCAGCCTTCACGGGGATAACGAGCAGTACTTC. Amino acids: CASSLHGDNEQYF.

The chain employs TRBV20-1 and TRBJ2-3, with D perhaps being TRBD1 or TRBD2 (5 bases each). The germline V gene has CDR1 DFQATT and CDR2 SNEGSKA (reference sequence). V dropped 7 bases and J dropped 3 bases, with 17 bases sitting between them. The CDR3 extends over 14 amino acids. The chain's CDR3 is CSGRAGTATDTQYF. DNA of the CDR3: TGCAGTGGTAGGGCAGGGACCGCAACAGATACGCAGTATTTT.

Many counts were recorded for this clonotype. This chain connects TRBV20-1 to TRBJ2-3; the D call may be TRBD1 or TRBD2 (6 bases each). With 3 bases removed from V and 6 bases from J, the gap between germline ends came to 16 bases. The germline V gene has CDR1 DFQATT and CDR2 SNEGSKA (reference sequence). The CDR3 extends over 14 amino acids. CDR3 nucleotides: TGCAGTGCTAGCCGGGGGCGGGACGAGGATACGCAGTATTTT. It specifies CSASRGRDEDTQYF.

The chain combines TRBV19 with TRBJ2-4; maybe TRBD1 (5 bases). V was shortened by 5 bases and J by 6 bases, with 11 bases between the two germline ends. CDR1 is LNHDA, CDR2 SQIVND, per germline (reference sequence). This CDR3 contains 13 residues. The chain's CDR3 is CASSWQGLNIQYF. CDR3 nucleotides: TGTGCCAGTAGTTGGCAGGGATTAAACATTCAGTACTTC.

This clonotype was recorded a few times. V and J are TRBV20-1 and TRBJ2-3; D unclear. The V end was cut by 6 bases, the J end by 7 bases, with 20 bases between. This CDR3 is 14 amino acids long. Germline V gene lookup returns CDR1 DFQATT and CDR2 SNEGSKA (reference sequence). This CDR3 is CSAIVGDFGNTQYF. The CDR3 coding sequence is TGCAGTGCCATAGTGGGCGACTTTGGTAATACGCAGTATTTT.

This clonotype was seen many times. The V gene is TRBV5-1, the J gene TRBJ1-1; no definite D call. Trimming stripped 1 base from V and 1 base from J, with 2 bases between. There are 12 residues in the CDR3. Germline V gene lookup returns CDR1 SGHRS and CDR2 YFSETQ. Here the CDR3 DNA reads TGCGCCAGCAGCTTGTCGAACACTGAAGCTTTCTTT. Encoded protein: CASSLSNTEAFF.

The V call is TRBV7-9, the J call TRBJ2-1; either TRBD1 or TRBD2 may fit D (6 bases each). The germline CDR1 and CDR2 sequences are SEHNR and FQNEAQ (reference sequence). The length of the CDR3 is 16 residues. Trimming left V 4 bases short and J 9 bases short, with 22 bases between. The CDR3 DNA follows: TGTGCCAGCAGCTCACTGCAGGGGACTCAAAGTGGTGAGCAGTTCTTC. Translating it yields CASSSLQGTQSGEQFF.

This clonotype was observed a few times. V is TRBV3-1 and J is TRBJ1-4; D gene uncertain. In germline, CDR1 is LGHDT, CDR2 YNNKEL (reference sequence). There are 12 residues in the CDR3. V gave up 7 bases and J gave up 8 bases, with 11 bases separating them. The CDR3 loop reads CASTMTGEKLFF. The CDR3 DNA sequence: TGTGCCAGCACCATGACGGGGGAAAAACTGTTTTTT.

The chain is built from TRBV12-3 or TRBV12-4 and TRBJ1-3; TRBD1 aligns across 7 bases. CDR3 length equals 16 residues. V was clipped by 6 bases and J by 0 bases; unmatched bases: 8. The CDR3 sequence is CASSLDRPNSGNTIYF. CDR3 bases: TGTGCCAGCAGCCTGGACAGGCCAAACTCTGGAAACACCATATATTTT.

This chain uses TRBV5-1 with TRBJ2-1, with D maybe TRBD1 (6 bases). V was pared by 4 bases and J by 5 bases, with 13 bases between. The CDR3 is 14 amino acids. CDR1 SGHRS and CDR2 YFSETQ come from the germline V gene. In DNA, the CDR3 is TGCGCCAGCAGCCGAGGGGCAGGGGACAATGAGCAGTTCTTC. It codes for CASSRGAGDNEQFF.

The V and J genes are TRBV29-1 and TRBJ1-1; D ambiguous. Germline CDR1 reads SQVTM; CDR2 reads ANQGSEA. CDR3 length: 13 residues. Between the trimmed V and J ends, which lost 6 bases and 1 base, there was a span of 12 bases. The CDR3 sequence: CSVEISGNTEAFF. As DNA, the CDR3 is TGCAGCGTAGAAATCAGCGGGAACACTGAAGCTTTCTTT.

This chain uses TRBV27 with TRBJ2-5; D unclear. The germline V gene encodes CDR1 MNHEY and CDR2 SMNVEV (reference sequence). This CDR3 region has 13 residues. With 1 base removed from V and 7 bases from J, the gap between germline ends came to 10 bases. The DNA for the CDR3 is TGTGCCAGCAGTTTATATCCCGTTGGGACCCAGTACTTC. Translation gives CASSLYPVGTQYF.

The CDR3 DNA reads TGTGCCAGCAGTTACTCTGAAGAGGGGGGATACGAGCAGTACTTC. Translation: CASSYSEEGGYEQYF. The chain recombines TRBV6-5 with TRBJ2-7; D possibly matches TRBD1 or TRBD2 (6 bases each). CDR1 MNHEY and CDR2 SVGAGI come from the germline V gene. V lost 0 bases and J 4 bases, leaving 13 bases between the germline ends. The CDR3 is made up of 15 amino acids.

This clonotype was detected a few times. V usage is TRBV15 and J usage is TRBJ1-1, with D possibly being TRBD1 (5 bases). This CDR3 region has 14 residues. The ends were cut back, 1 base at V and 8 bases at J, with 14 bases in the middle. In germline, CDR1 is LNHNV, CDR2 YYDKDF (reference sequence). CDR3 region: CATSRVGEVGEAFF. The CDR3 DNA sequence: TGTGCCACCAGCAGAGTGGGGGAGGTGGGGGAAGCTTTCTTT.

This clonotype was seen just once. The chain employs TRBV18 and TRBJ1-2; tentatively, D is TRBD1 (5 bases). V shed 6 bases and J shed 4 bases, with 18 bases lying between them. Germline loops: CDR1 KGHSH, CDR2 LQKENI. The CDR3 sequence is 15 residues long. In DNA, the CDR3 is TGTGCCAGCTCTCCTCGGGACTCCAGCCCCTATGGCTACACCTTC. Its protein is CASSPRDSSPYGYTF.

This clonotype was seen a few times. The chain recombines TRBV5-1 with TRBJ2-7; 7 bases fit TRBD1. Germline lookup yields CDR1 SGHRS and CDR2 YFSETQ. Unmatched junction bases numbered 11, after V lost 3 bases and J lost 2 bases. The CDR3 runs 16 residues. CDR3 DNA: TGCGCCAGCAGCTATGTACCGACAGGGTCAGCCTACGAGCAGTACTTC. It translates to CASSYVPTGSAYEQYF.

This clonotype came up a few times. V is TRBV5-1 and J is TRBJ2-3, with D perhaps matching TRBD1 (5 bases). The V and J ends lost 4 bases and 6 bases respectively, with 12 bases between them. This CDR3 is built from 13 residues. Germline lookup yields CDR1 SGHRS and CDR2 YFSETQ. CDR3 coding DNA: TGCGCCAGCAGCCTGGAAGGGGTGGATACGCAGTATTTT. The encoded protein is CASSLEGVDTQYF.

Many counts were recorded for this clonotype. The V gene is TRBV5-6, the J gene TRBJ2-5; D unresolved. The germline V and J ends were trimmed by 4 bases and 0 bases, with 1 base remaining between them. This CDR3 has 11 amino acids. Germline lookup yields CDR1 SGHDT and CDR2 YYEEEE. CDR3 region: CASSHQETQYF. CDR3 DNA: TGTGCCAGCAGCCACCAAGAGACCCAGTACTTC.

The V call is TRBV7-2, the J call TRBJ1-6; unclear D gene. Trimming cost V 1 base and J 4 bases, with 5 bases left between them. There are 14 residues in the CDR3. Germline loops: CDR1 SGHTA, CDR2 FQGNSA. DNA of the CDR3: TGTGCCAGCAGCTTAGTGCGGTATAATTCACCCCTCCACTTT. It encodes CASSLVRYNSPLHF.

The sample holds a few counts of this clonotype. The V and J genes are TRBV5-1 and TRBJ2-5; weak D call: TRBD1 (6 bases). The CDR3 spans 14 residues. Germline assignment: CDR1 SGHRS and CDR2 YFSETQ. Trimming shortened V by 0 bases and J by 4 bases, and 10 bases separated the two germline ends. In nucleotides, the CDR3 is TGCGCCAGCAGCTTGGGGGACATCGGAGAGACCCAGTACTTC. This translates into CASSLGDIGETQYF.

The chain uses TRBV6-2 or TRBV6-3 and TRBJ2-1; 9 bases match TRBD2. V was clipped by 2 bases and J by 0 bases; unmatched bases: 14. The CDR3 is 20 residues long. Germline assignment: CDR1 MNHEY and CDR2 SVGEGT. CDR3 nucleotides: TGTGCCAGCAGTTACCCCAATAGGTTAGCGGGAGAGAGCTCCTACAATGAGCAGTTCTTC. Translating it yields CASSYPNRLAGESSYNEQFF.

The chain recombines TRBV5-1 with TRBJ2-7, with 8 bases matching TRBD2. Losses at the gene ends were 4 bases for V and 0 bases for J; bases not matched to a gene: 6. CDR1 and CDR2 from the germline V gene are SGHRS and YFSETQ. CDR3 length: 15 residues. CDR3 DNA: TGCGCCAGCAGCGTACCGGGAGGGCCCTCCTACGAGCAGTACTTC. Protein: CASSVPGGPSYEQYF.